This T cell receptor beta chain is drawn from a study of cytomegalovirus exposure and HLA in healthy donors. From germline, CDR1 is KGHSH and CDR2 LQKENI. This CDR3 has 13 amino acids. V dropped 5 bases and J dropped 2 bases, with 7 bases sitting between them. Amplification used 60 Vbeta primers and 13 Jbeta primers. Produced via immunoSEQ multiplex PCR; TCRdb's table is partial and in-frame only. Of 95,000 to 130,000 clones detected, around 86% appear once; the ten largest clones hold about 3.9%. Whole-study findings and limits: When analyzed later, a missense DCLRE1C variant was found to be linked to TCR beta V- and J-gene trimming.

Worth noting for this clone: The antigen is unknown.

The clonotype originates from a woman in her thirties in good health and CMV-seronegative. Material: PBMCs. The genes are TRBV18 and TRBJ1-5; unclear D gene. CDR3 nucleotides: TGTGCCAGCTCATCCCCCGGCAATCAGCCCCAGCATTTT. Amino acids: CASSSPGNQPQHF.